This T cell receptor beta chain was recorded in a study of blood T cell repertoires in COVID-19. Study as a whole: Italy, Spain and the United States were the sources of the convalescent and acute COVID-19 samples. T cells, B-cell-depleted T cells, or PBMCs provided the cDNA or gDNA that served as material.

With V trimmed by 6 bases and J by 3 bases, 8 bases remained unmatched. The CDR3 covers 15 residues. Germline V gene lookup returns CDR1 LNHDA and CDR2 SQIVND (reference sequence). Libraries were prepared by immunoSEQ multiplex PCR; TCRdb keeps only in-frame clonotypes and omits some of them. The table shows fewer than 85,000 clones, with about four fifths occurring only once. The chain links TRBV19 to TRBJ2-1; 7 bases line up with TRBD1. The sequenced material came from peripheral blood. The clonotype comes from a human donor in a cohort sampled during active COVID-19. The CDR3 nucleotides read TGTGCCAGTAGAACCCGGGACAGCCTCTACAATGAGCAGTTCTTC. It codes for CASRTRDSLYNEQFF.